The present T cell receptor (beta chain) was sequenced within a study of CD4+ T cells in melanoma. Clones were read by immunoSEQ multiplex PCR, and TCRdb kept only the in-frame ones, dropping some. In the table there are 5,300 or so clones, around two thirds of which are singletons. Trimming pared 6 bases from V and 1 base from J, leaving 18 bases between. CDR3 length: 15 amino acids. The germline gives CDR1 SQVTM, CDR2 ANQGSEA. Study-wide findings and caveats: Neoantigen-specific CD4+ T cells in melanoma reportedly had diverse differentiation states.

Relative to its sample, this clone is medium-sized (0.01 to 0.1%). Its antigen is currently unknown. This sequence was found in a human donor with melanoma. V and J are TRBV29-1 and TRBJ1-2; D gene ambiguous. Sequences were obtained from cells from a culture (not recorded whether cultured in vitro). CDR3 region: CSVPPDGIYNYGYTF. DNA for the CDR3: TGCAGCGTGCCGCCGGACGGCATCTATAACTATGGCTACACCTTC.